This TCR beta chain was documented in a study of cytomegalovirus exposure and HLA in healthy donors. Findings of the study overall: The majority of TCR sequences were rare, yet some public TCRs appeared in many donors. There were approximately 150 TCR beta chains listed as cytomegalovirus-associated. In a later analysis, most CMV-associated TCR beta chains appeared HLA-restricted.

In regard to this clone: Its antigen is not known.

The CDR3 runs 13 residues. The germline V gene encodes CDR1 KGHSH and CDR2 LQKENI. The V and J ends lost 6 bases and 3 bases respectively, with 11 bases between them. With 60 Vbeta and 13 Jbeta primers, the PCR was carried out. TCRdb's table, derived via immunoSEQ multiplex PCR, lists solely in-frame clones and lacks some. The data show some 170,000 clones, just under 80% seen once. The sample was PBMCs. The chain uses TRBV18 and TRBJ1-2; D is uncertain. This sequence originates from a man aged 18 to 30 in good health and CMV-seropositive. CDR3 region: CASSQEGDYGYTF. CDR3 nucleotide sequence: TGTGCCAGCTCCCAGGAGGGTGACTATGGCTACACCTTC.